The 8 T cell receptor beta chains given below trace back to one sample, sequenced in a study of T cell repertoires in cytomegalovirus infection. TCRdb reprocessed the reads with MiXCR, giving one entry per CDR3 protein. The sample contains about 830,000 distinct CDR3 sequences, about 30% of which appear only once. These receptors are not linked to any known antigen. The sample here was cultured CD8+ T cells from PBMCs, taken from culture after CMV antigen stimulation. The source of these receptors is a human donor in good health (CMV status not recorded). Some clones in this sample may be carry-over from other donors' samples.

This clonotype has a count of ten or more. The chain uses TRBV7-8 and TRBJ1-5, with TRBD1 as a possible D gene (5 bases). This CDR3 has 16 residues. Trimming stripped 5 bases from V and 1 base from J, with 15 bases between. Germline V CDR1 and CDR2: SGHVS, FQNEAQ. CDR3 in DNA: TGTGCCAGCAGCCTCAGGGAAAGGACGAGCAATCAGCCCCAGCATTTT. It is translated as CASSLRERTSNQPQHF.

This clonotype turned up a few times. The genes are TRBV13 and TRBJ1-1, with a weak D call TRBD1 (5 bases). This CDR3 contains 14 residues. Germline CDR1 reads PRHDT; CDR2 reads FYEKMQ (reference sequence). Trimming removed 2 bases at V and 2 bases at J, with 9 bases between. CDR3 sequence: CASSLQGHNTEAFF. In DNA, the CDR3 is TGTGCCAGCAGCTTACAGGGCCACAACACTGAAGCTTTCTTT.

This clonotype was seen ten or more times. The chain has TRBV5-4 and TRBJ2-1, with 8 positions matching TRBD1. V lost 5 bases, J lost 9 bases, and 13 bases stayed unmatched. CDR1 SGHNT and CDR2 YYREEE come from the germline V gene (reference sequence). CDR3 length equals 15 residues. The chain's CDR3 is CASRPAGGPVGEQFF. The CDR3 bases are TGTGCCAGCAGACCAGCAGGGGGCCCCGTGGGTGAGCAGTTCTTC.

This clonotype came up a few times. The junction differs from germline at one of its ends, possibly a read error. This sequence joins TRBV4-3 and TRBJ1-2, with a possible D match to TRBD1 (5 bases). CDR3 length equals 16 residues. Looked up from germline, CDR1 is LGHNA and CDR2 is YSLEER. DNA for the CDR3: TGCGCCAGCACCCAAGATTGGGGGGATTGGGGCTATGGCTACACCTTC. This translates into CASTQDWGDWGYGYTF.

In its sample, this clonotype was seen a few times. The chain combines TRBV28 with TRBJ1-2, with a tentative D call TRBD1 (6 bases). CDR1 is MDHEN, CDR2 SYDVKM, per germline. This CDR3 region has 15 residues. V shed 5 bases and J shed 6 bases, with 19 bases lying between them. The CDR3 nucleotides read TGTGCCAGCAGTCGCCCGGGGGCGAGGGCCGATGGCTACACCTTC. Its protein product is CASSRPGARADGYTF.

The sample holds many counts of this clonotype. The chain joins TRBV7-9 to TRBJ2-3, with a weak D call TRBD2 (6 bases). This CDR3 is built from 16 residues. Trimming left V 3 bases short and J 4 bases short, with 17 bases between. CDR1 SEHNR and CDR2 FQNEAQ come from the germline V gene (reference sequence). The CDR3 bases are TGTGCCAGCAGCTTGGAAAGGGGAGGTTTCGCAGATACGCAGTATTTT. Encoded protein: CASSLERGGFADTQYF.

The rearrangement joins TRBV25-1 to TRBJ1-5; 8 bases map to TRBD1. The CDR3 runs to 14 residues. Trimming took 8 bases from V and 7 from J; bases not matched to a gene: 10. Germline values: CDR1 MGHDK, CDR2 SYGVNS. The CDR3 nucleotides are TGTGCCAGCGGGAGGACAGGGCTAGGACAGCCCCAGCATTTT. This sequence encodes CASGRTGLGQPQHF.

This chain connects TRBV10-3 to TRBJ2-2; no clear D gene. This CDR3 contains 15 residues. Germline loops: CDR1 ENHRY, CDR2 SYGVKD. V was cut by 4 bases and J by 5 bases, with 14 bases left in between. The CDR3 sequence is CAISGTTSDTGELFF. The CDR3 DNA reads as TGTGCCATCAGTGGGACGACCTCAGATACCGGGGAGCTGTTTTTT.